The 22 T cell receptor beta chains listed next were all sequenced from one sample in a study of T cells in Graves' hyperthyroidism and ophthalmopathy (dated by TCRdb to between 2017 and 2020). The library was built by means of multiplex PCR. Data came from an Illumina HiSeq 2000. The TCR beta CDR3 regions were amplified from RNA transcripts. The TCR CDR3 was subjected to a first round of RT-PCR using the HTBI primer set and the Qiagen OneStep RT-PCR kit. The raw public reads went through TCRdb reprocessing: fastp at Q25, MiXCR clone calling, in-frame beta chains kept. Each CDR3 protein gets just one entry, which takes the most common genes and DNA from the rows behind it. The sample yields some 400,000 distinct CDR3 sequences; about 19% were counted once. Around 3.6% of the sample lies in the top ten. Sequencing was carried out using blood. Receptors originate from a woman aged 18-35 years with Graves' hyperthyroidism.

Many counts were recorded for this clonotype. V usage is TRBV7-9 and J usage is TRBJ1-1; 7 bases match TRBD1. The CDR3 contains 13 residues. The V gene's germline CDR1 is SEHNR and CDR2 FQNEAQ (reference sequence). The V gene end was trimmed by 11 bases and the J gene end by 5 bases; junction bases not matched to a gene: 11. The CDR3 coding sequence is TGTGCCGCATCGACAGGGACGGAGACTGAAGCTTTCTTT. It codes for CAASTGTETEAFF.

This clonotype was seen many times. This chain connects TRBV6-5 to TRBJ1-1; 9 bases align to TRBD1. The CDR3 has 17 residues. CDR1 is MNHEY and CDR2 is SVGAGI in the germline V gene. The junction had 13 bases not matched to a gene; V was cut back by 7 bases and J by 1 base. CDR3 residues: CASINRGTGTRNTEAFF. For the CDR3, the DNA is TGTGCCAGCATTAATAGGGGGACAGGGACGAGGAACACTGAAGCTTTCTTT.

This clonotype was seen many times. V is TRBV6-1 and J is TRBJ2-7; the match to TRBD2 covers 11 bases. V was clipped by 6 bases and J by 2 bases; unmatched bases: 3. CDR3 size: 14 residues. In germline, CDR1 is MNHNS, CDR2 SASEGT. The DNA of the CDR3 is TGTGCCAGCAGAGGACTAGCGGGTCCCTACGAGCAGTACTTC. It yields the protein CASRGLAGPYEQYF.

This clonotype was recorded many times. The chain is built from TRBV12-3 or TRBV12-4 and TRBJ1-5; D perhaps matches TRBD1 (5 bases). V gave up 8 bases and J gave up 1 base, with 9 bases separating them. The CDR3 sequence is 13 residues long. The chain's CDR3 is CASRGDSNQPQHF. The DNA for the CDR3 is TGTGCCAGCCGGGGGGACAGCAATCAGCCCCAGCATTTT.

The chain carries TRBV20-1 and TRBJ2-7; maybe TRBD2 (6 bases). V was clipped by 5 bases and J by 5 bases, with 10 bases between them. This CDR3 is 11 amino acids long. Germline V gene sequence: CDR1 DFQATT, CDR2 SNEGSKA (reference sequence). CDR3 DNA: TGCAGTGCTGATGGGGGGAACGAGCAGTACTTC. Its protein is CSADGGNEQYF.

The V and J genes are TRBV12-3 or TRBV12-4 and TRBJ1-5; no clear D. The CDR3 spans 12 residues. V shed 5 bases and J shed 4 bases, with 6 bases lying between them. The CDR3 DNA is TGTGCCAGCAGTGTAGGTAATCAGCCCCAGCATTTT. It codes for CASSVGNQPQHF.

This clonotype was counted at least ten times. The V and J genes are TRBV2 and TRBJ1-1; D unresolved. Germline V gives CDR1 SNHLY, CDR2 FYNNEI. The CDR3 is made up of 15 amino acids. The germline V and J ends were trimmed by 5 bases and 3 bases, with 16 bases remaining between them. CDR3: CASSPNYAGDTEAFF. CDR3 bases: TGTGCCAGCAGTCCAAACTACGCCGGGGACACTGAAGCTTTCTTT.

This clonotype was picked up a small number of times. This rearrangement joins TRBV11-3 to TRBJ2-2, with D tentatively TRBD1 (7 bases). The germline V gene has CDR1 SGHNT and CDR2 YENEEA. Trimming cost V 1 base and J 3 bases, with 9 bases left between them. This CDR3 contains 15 residues. In DNA, the CDR3 is TGTGCCAGCAGCTTAGGCGGGACAGACACCGGGGAGCTGTTTTTT. As protein: CASSLGGTDTGELFF.

This clonotype was observed at least ten times. J is TRBJ1-1 and V is TRBV6-1, with D tentatively TRBD1 (6 bases). Trimming shortened V by 4 bases and J by 7 bases, and 13 bases separated the two germline ends. This CDR3 is built from 13 residues. From germline, CDR1 is MNHNS and CDR2 SASEGT. CDR3 loop: CASSGSDSGEAFF. In DNA, the CDR3 is TGTGCCAGCAGTGGGTCGGACAGCGGTGAAGCTTTCTTT.

This clonotype has at least ten counts. The gene calls are TRBV27 and TRBJ1-1; no firm D call. Trimming removed 6 bases at V and 7 bases at J, with 18 bases between. This CDR3 contains 14 residues. Germline assignment: CDR1 MNHEY and CDR2 SMNVEV (reference sequence). The CDR3 reads CASSQATEHGEAFF. CDR3 DNA sequence: TGTGCCAGCAGCCAGGCTACCGAACATGGTGAAGCTTTCTTT.

V is TRBV6-1 and J is TRBJ1-6; D uncertain. Germline CDR1 MNHNS, CDR2 SASEGT. Deletions cut 7 bases from V and 4 bases from J, with 5 bases between. The CDR3 sequence is 12 residues long. DNA for the CDR3: TGTGCCAGCATCCATTATAATTCACCCCTCCACTTT. Its protein is CASIHYNSPLHF.

This clonotype was seen many times. The gene calls are TRBV2 and TRBJ1-5; D ambiguous. V was clipped by 9 bases and J by 4 bases, with 19 bases between them. This CDR3 comprises 15 residues. Germline-derived CDR1 and CDR2 are SNHLY and FYNNEI. The CDR3 DNA sequence: TGTGCCAGTAGTAGGGATTCTAGAGCAAATCAGCCCCAGCATTTT. This encodes CASSRDSRANQPQHF.

The chain couples TRBV3-1 to TRBJ2-5; D remains ambiguous. This CDR3 spans 14 amino acids. From germline, CDR1 is LGHDT and CDR2 YNNKEL (reference sequence). V lost 4 bases and J lost 2, with 11 bases in between. This CDR3 is CASSRFGRQETQYF. Written as DNA, the CDR3 is TGTGCCAGCAGCCGCTTTGGGCGACAAGAGACCCAGTACTTC.

The chain carries TRBV6-1 and TRBJ1-5; D may be TRBD1 (6 bases). Germline V gene lookup returns CDR1 MNHNS and CDR2 SASEGT. V lost 6 bases and J lost 5, with 14 bases in between. The CDR3 spans 14 residues. CDR3 residues: CASRPPGQDQPQHF. CDR3 DNA sequence: TGTGCCAGCAGACCTCCGGGACAAGATCAGCCCCAGCATTTT.

This clonotype occurred many times. The rearrangement joins TRBV4-1 to TRBJ2-5, with D possibly matching TRBD1 (5 bases). The V gene's germline CDR1 is MGHRA and CDR2 YSYEKL. The CDR3 totals 15 residues. Trimming removed 1 base from V and 0 bases from J, with 9 bases in between. The CDR3 sequence is CASSQATGDQETQYF. The CDR3, as DNA: TGCGCCAGCAGCCAAGCCACAGGTGACCAAGAGACCCAGTACTTC.

This rearrangement joins TRBV20-1 to TRBJ1-4, with D unclear. Germline V gene sequence: CDR1 DFQATT, CDR2 SNEGSKA (reference sequence). This CDR3 contains 15 residues. The ends were cut back, 6 bases at V and 4 bases at J, with 18 bases in the middle. This CDR3 is CSARLGRSINEKLFF. CDR3 sequence (DNA): TGCAGTGCCCGCTTGGGTCGGTCTATTAATGAAAAACTGTTTTTT.

This clonotype was seen ten or more times. The chain combines TRBV7-3 with TRBJ2-2, with unresolved D. The CDR3 sequence is 13 residues long. Germline V CDR1 and CDR2: SGHTA, FQGTGA. V was shortened by 6 bases and J by 3 bases, with 8 bases between the two germline ends. The CDR3 DNA sequence: TGTGCCAGCAGTCGAACTTACACCGGGGAGCTGTTTTTT. It specifies CASSRTYTGELFF.

The CDR3 reads CASSLLEPMETQYF. The CDR3 DNA is TGTGCCAGCAGTTTGTTAGAACCTATGGAGACCCAGTACTTC. The V call is TRBV28, the J call TRBJ2-5; D is unclear. The CDR3 is made up of 14 amino acids. Germline CDR1 is MDHEN and CDR2 is SYDVKM. V dropped 3 bases and J dropped 5 bases, with 13 bases sitting between them.

This clonotype was detected ten times or more. This rearrangement joins TRBV30 to TRBJ1-5; TRBD1 matches at 8 bases. The germline gives CDR1 GTSNPN, CDR2 SVGIG (reference sequence). J was trimmed by 3 bases and V by 0 bases; bases with no gene match: 10. The CDR3 extends over 17 amino acids. CDR3 in DNA: TGTGCCTGGAGTGTCGGACAGGGATTAGTAGTCAATCAGCCCCAGCATTTT. Its translation is CAWSVGQGLVVNQPQHF.

The gene calls are TRBV6-1 and TRBJ1-3; D remains ambiguous. CDR1 is MNHNS and CDR2 is SASEGT in the germline V gene. Deletions cut 6 bases from V and 0 bases from J, with 18 bases between. The CDR3 has 17 amino acids. CDR3 sequence (DNA): TGTGCCAGCAGCCCCCTCCCGGGAGGAATCTCTGGAAACACCATATATTTT. As protein: CASSPLPGGISGNTIYF.

This clonotype was detected ten times or more. V usage is TRBV7-8 and J usage is TRBJ2-6; D unresolved. The CDR3 has 15 amino acids. Trimming removed 3 bases at V and 0 bases at J, with 6 bases between. Germline V lookup: CDR1 SGHVS, CDR2 FQNEAQ. CDR3 sequence: CASSFSSSGANVLTF. The CDR3 bases are TGTGCCAGCAGCTTTAGTTCCTCTGGGGCCAACGTCCTGACTTTC.

This clonotype was counted many times. This chain uses TRBV6-1 with TRBJ1-2; 8 bases line up with TRBD1. Germline CDR1 and CDR2: MNHNS and SASEGT. This CDR3 contains 14 residues. V dropped 4 bases and J dropped 4; count of bases not matched to a gene: 5. DNA of the CDR3: TGTGCCAGCAGTGTAACAGGGGGAAGCTATGGCTACACCTTC. Amino acids: CASSVTGGSYGYTF.